This is a list of T cell receptor beta chains from one sample in a study of shared T cell receptors in the human thymus. Assay: immunoSEQ multiplex PCR; the TCRdb copy retains only in-frame clones and omits some. Altogether 720,000 or so clones are present, around 85% being singletons, with the ten largest covering about 0.011%. These data also featured in a second study, about human thymus T cells.

The sample taken for sequencing was thymocytes. These receptors were taken from a girl under three years old with a congenital heart defect. The CDR3 runs from the conserved cysteine through the conserved F or W. The D gene is left open where the match is weak. A clone size is listed for some rows: how often the clone was seen (once, few, many), or a class if it is expanded.

>TRBJ2-7|TRBV4-2|.|few
CASSQPQDSPYEQYF
TGTGCCAGCAGCCAACCCCAGGACAGCCCTTACGAGCAGTACTTC
>TRBJ1-2|TRBV28|TRBD1|.
CASRRLPQGALGYTF
TGTGCCAGCAGGCGCCTCCCACAGGGGGCACTCGGCTACACCTTC
>TRBJ2-5|TRBV6-6|.|.
CASRHPPDSQETQYF
TGTGCCAGCAGGCACCCTCCGGACAGTCAAGAGACCCAGTACTTC
>TRBJ2-1|TRBV12-5|TRBD1|.
CASGPLAGTGAYNEQFF
TGTGCTAGTGGTCCCCTCGCTGGGACAGGGGCCTACAATGAGCAGTTCTTC
>TRBJ2-3|TRBV6-6|.|.
CASRAPGTDTQYF
TGTGCCAGCAGAGCCCCTGGCACAGATACGCAGTATTTT
>TRBJ1-1|TRBV5-1|.|.
CASSWGDRAMKMNTEAFF
TGCGCCAGCAGCTGGGGGGACCGAGCAATGAAGATGAACACTGAAGCTTTCTTT
>TRBJ1-1|TRBV5-1|.|.
CASSLLYGQTKAFF
TGCGCCAGCAGCCTGTTATACGGACAGACTAAAGCTTTCTTT
>TRBJ2-7|TRBV27|.|once
CASSPPVRGPPHEQYF
TGTGCCAGCAGTCCCCCTGTGCGGGGCCCTCCACACGAGCAGTACTTC
>TRBJ1-1|TRBV5-1|TRBD1|.
CASSPRQGRGEAFF
TGCGCCAGCAGCCCTCGACAGGGTCGGGGGGAAGCTTTCTTT
>TRBJ1-2|TRBV28|.|.
CASSLILSGYKDGYTF
TGTGCCAGCAGTTTAATCCTTTCGGGGTATAAGGATGGCTACACCTTC
>TRBJ1-2|TRBV9|.|.
CASSPPQGGLYGYTF
TGTGCCAGCAGCCCCCCCCAAGGAGGCCTCTATGGCTACACCTTC
>TRBJ2-7|TRBV10-3|TRBD2|.
CAISGPSSGSSYEQYF
TGTGCCATCAGTGGCCCATCTAGCGGGAGTTCCTACGAGCAGTACTTC
>TRBJ2-7|TRBV7-2|.|.
CASSLEGAYEQYF
TGTGCCAGCAGCTTAGAGGGGGCCTACGAGCAGTACTTC
>TRBJ1-4|TRBV6-5|.|.
CASKIEANEKLFF
TGTGCCAGTAAAATTGAGGCTAATGAAAAACTGTTTTTT
>TRBJ2-5|TRBV5-1|TRBD1|.
CASSFRQGETQYF
TGCGCCAGCAGCTTTCGACAGGGAGAGACCCAGTACTTC
>TRBJ1-2|TRBV15|TRBD1|.
CATSRDEGQLPKRQSGYTF
TGTGCCACCAGCAGAGATGAGGGACAGCTCCCCAAACGCCAGAGTGGCTACACCTTC
>TRBJ1-2|TRBV5-6|.|.
CASSLVTVRLTYGYTF
TGTGCCAGCAGCTTGGTGACAGTTAGGCTCACCTATGGCTACACCTTC
>TRBJ2-7|TRBV6-5|.|.
CASSYSRWRVHEQYF
TGTGCCAGCAGTTACTCGAGATGGAGGGTTCACGAGCAGTACTTC
>TRBJ1-4|TRBV18|.|once
CASSPGSGGKLFF
TGTGCCAGCTCTCCCGGGTCCGGCGGAAAACTGTTTTTT
>TRBJ1-3|TRBV9|.|few
CASSVGGSRGNTIYF
TGTGCCAGCAGCGTAGGTGGCAGTCGAGGAAACACCATATATTTT
>TRBJ1-2|TRBV4-1|TRBD1|.
CASSQAHGQGHNGYTF
TGCGCCAGCAGCCAAGCACATGGACAGGGACATAATGGCTACACCTTC
>TRBJ1-4|TRBV6-1|.|.
CASRVGAHNEKLFF
TGTGCCAGCAGGGTGGGGGCGCATAATGAAAAACTGTTTTTT
>TRBJ1-2|TRBV27|TRBD1|.
CASSFGGSRGLRHYGYTF
TGTGCCAGCAGTTTCGGGGGATCTAGGGGGCTACGCCACTATGGCTACACCTTC